The 19 T cell receptor beta chains below were found in one sample sequenced in a study of beta chain features in type 1 diabetes. The entirety of the isolated RNA underwent reverse transcription, so expressed TCRB transcripts were sequenced. The table came from immunoSEQ multiplex PCR; TCRdb's copy has only in-frame clones and leaves some out. The sample holds under 300,000 clones, 8% seen once. Sequenced input: central memory CD4+ T cells from blood. Every receptor here comes from a woman under 30 in good health.

This clone occurred many times. V usage is TRBV2 and J usage is TRBJ2-7; tentative D call: TRBD1 (6 bases). Trimming took 8 bases from V and 3 from J, leaving 11 bases between them. Per germline, CDR1 SNHLY and CDR2 FYNNEI. This CDR3 is 12 amino acids long. The CDR3 nucleotides read TGTGCCAGCGGAGGACAGATCTACGAGCAGTACGTC. Encoded protein: CASGGQIYEQYV.

A word on this clone: The sample carries other DNA sequences with the same CDR3. This chain joins TRBV2 and TRBJ1-2; D may be TRBD1 (6 bases). Germline V gives CDR1 SNHLY, CDR2 FYNNEI. V lost 7 bases, J lost 2 bases, and 8 bases lay in between. The CDR3 totals 12 residues. CDR3: CASKTGNYGYTF. CDR3 coding DNA: TGTGCCAGCAAAACAGGGAACTATGGCTACACCTTC.

The rearrangement uses TRBV4-2 and TRBJ2-5; TRBD2 might be the D (5 bases). V dropped 6 bases and J dropped 0 bases, with 8 bases sitting between them. CDR3 length: 13 residues. The germline V gene encodes CDR1 LGHNA and CDR2 YNFKEQ. This CDR3 reads CASSRRYQETQYF. In DNA, the CDR3 is TGTGCCAGCAGTCGGAGGTACCAAGAGACCCAGTACTTC.

This clone was seen a handful of times. The chain is built from TRBV5-1 and TRBJ1-4; D gene ambiguous. The V gene's germline CDR1 is SGHRS and CDR2 YFSETQ. The CDR3 is 14 residues long. V lost 0 bases to trimming and J lost 7 bases, with 10 bases between them. The CDR3 spells CASSLVAGGEKLFF. The CDR3 bases are TGCGCCAGCAGCTTGGTGGCAGGCGGTGAAAAACTGTTTTTT.

This rearrangement joins TRBV11-3 to TRBJ2-7; D unclear. The germline gives CDR1 SGHNT, CDR2 YENEEA. V was cut by 4 bases and J by 9 bases, with 13 bases left in between. The CDR3 runs 12 residues. The CDR3 sequence is CASSWRSPGQYF. The CDR3 DNA reads as TGTGCCAGCAGCTGGAGATCGCCTGGGCAGTACTTC.

In its sample, this clone was seen a few times. The chain employs TRBV4-2 and TRBJ2-5, with 9 positions matching TRBD2. Germline V lookup: CDR1 LGHNA, CDR2 YNFKEQ. This CDR3 spans 18 amino acids. V gave up 4 bases and J gave up 5 bases; unmatched junction bases: 17. The CDR3 protein is CASSPRPNAGGPGETQYF. CDR3 DNA sequence: TGTGCCAGCAGCCCACGCCCCAATGCGGGGGGGCCCGGTGAGACCCAGTACTTC.

This clone came up a few times. The chain employs TRBV4-2 and TRBJ1-1, with D unresolved. The germline V gene encodes CDR1 LGHNA and CDR2 YNFKEQ. The V and J ends lost 0 bases and 5 bases respectively, with 10 bases between them. The CDR3 has 14 residues. This chain's CDR3 is CASSQDPKGTEAFF. CDR3 DNA: TGTGCCAGCAGCCAAGATCCTAAGGGTACTGAAGCTTTCTTT.

In its sample, this clone was seen many times. The chain combines TRBV23-1 with TRBJ2-1; D call uncertain. Being an ORF, TRBV23-1 has a function that is uncertain. The V end lost 3 bases, the J end lost 6 bases, and 18 bases lay between the germline ends. The CDR3 consists of 16 residues. The CDR3 nucleotides read TGCGCCAGCAGTCATTATGGGTATAAAACCCCCAATGAGCAGTTCTTC. Translation: CASSHYGYKTPNEQFF.

The chain employs TRBV11-2 and TRBJ2-5, with 11 bases aligning to TRBD1. V shed 1 base, J shed 4 bases, and the junction held 8 bases outside the gene matches. CDR3 size: 17 residues. Per germline, CDR1 SGHAT and CDR2 FQNNGV. This CDR3 is CASSLGGGGTGGETQYF. CDR3 nucleotide sequence: TGTGCCAGCAGCTTAGGTGGTGGAGGGACAGGGGGAGAGACCCAGTACTTC.

This chain joins TRBV7-2 and TRBJ2-2; D unresolved. V was clipped by 6 bases and J by 0 bases, with 8 bases between them. CDR3 length equals 14 residues. The V gene's germline CDR1 is SGHTA and CDR2 FQGNSA. The CDR3 region is CASSFIPNTGELFF. CDR3 nucleotides: TGTGCCAGCAGTTTCATCCCGAACACCGGGGAGCTGTTTTTT.

V gene TRBV2 combines with J gene TRBJ2-3; 9 bases agree with TRBD2. The CDR3 has 14 residues. The V gene's germline CDR1 is SNHLY and CDR2 FYNNEI. V lost 3 bases, J lost 3 bases, and 1 base stayed unmatched. The DNA of the CDR3 is TGTGCCAGCAGTGAGGCGGGGGGGACAGATACGCAGTATTTT. Its protein is CASSEAGGTDTQYF.

This clone was detected a few times. This sequence joins TRBV7-2 and TRBJ1-2; 7 bases align to TRBD1. The junction had 14 bases not matched to a gene; V was cut back by 5 bases and J by 8 bases. The CDR3 totals 15 residues. In germline, CDR1 is SGHTA, CDR2 FQGNSA. CDR3 sequence (DNA): TGTGCCAGCAGCCGAGCACGAGACAGGGATGACGGCTACACCTTC. Amino acid sequence: CASSRARDRDDGYTF.

V is TRBV19 and J is TRBJ1-3; D is unresolved. V was pared by 2 bases and J by 0 bases, with 5 bases between. Germline V gene data show CDR1 as LNHDA and CDR2 as SQIVND (reference sequence). This CDR3 has 14 amino acids. CDR3 protein: CASSISSSGNTIYF. The CDR3 coding sequence is TGTGCCAGTAGTATAAGCAGCTCTGGAAACACCATATATTTT.

The chain combines TRBV5-1 with TRBJ2-1; D remains unclear. Trimming took 3 bases from V and 0 from J, leaving 13 bases between them. Germline V CDR1 and CDR2: SGHRS, YFSETQ. This CDR3 has 16 residues. Here the CDR3 reads CASSSEASSSYNEQFF. The CDR3 DNA reads TGCGCCAGCAGCTCAGAAGCGAGCAGCTCCTACAATGAGCAGTTCTTC.

The V and J genes are TRBV6-1 and TRBJ2-6; 7 bases align to TRBD1. The CDR3 has 18 amino acids. Germline V lookup: CDR1 MNHNS, CDR2 SASEGT. Germline trimming cut 3 bases from V and 1 base from J; bases unmatched to any gene: 9. The CDR3 DNA reads as TGTGCCAGCAGTGAGCAGTCCGGGACAGCTTCTGGGGCCAACGTCCTGACTTTC. This encodes CASSEQSGTASGANVLTF.

The sample holds a few counts of this clone. DNA for the CDR3: TGTGCCAGCAGTTTAGGTGGCAGGCGCCTCATGAGTCCCCAGCATTTT. Amino acid sequence: CASSLGGRRLMSPQHF. J is TRBJ1-5 and V is TRBV28; no clear D gene. The CDR3 loop spans 16 amino acids. V lost 2 bases, J lost 10 bases, and 21 bases lay in between. The germline V gene has CDR1 MDHEN and CDR2 SYDVKM.

The J gene is TRBJ2-1, the V gene TRBV7-8; the D call may be TRBD1 or TRBD2 (5 bases each). This CDR3 is built from 13 residues. Trimming took 5 bases from V and 10 from J, leaving 15 bases between them. In germline, CDR1 is SGHVS, CDR2 FQNEAQ. The CDR3: CASSPEARDEQFF. The CDR3 DNA reads as TGTGCCAGCAGCCCAGAGGCCCGGGACGAGCAGTTCTTC.

The CDR3 nucleotides are TGTGCCATACTCACAGGGGACACAGATACGCAGTATTTT. This sequence encodes CAILTGDTDTQYF. The genes are TRBV6-1 and TRBJ2-3; 7 bases are shared with TRBD1. The CDR3 covers 13 residues. CDR1 and CDR2 (germline): MNHNS, SASEGT. V was clipped by 10 bases and J by 2 bases; unmatched bases: 6.

There are a few counts of this clone. The chain joins TRBV6-5 to TRBJ1-1; D gene ambiguous. Germline V gives CDR1 MNHEY, CDR2 SVGAGI. CDR3 size: 13 residues. V lost 4 bases to trimming and J lost 3 bases, with 9 bases between them. CDR3: CASSLYDYTEAFF. The CDR3 coding sequence is TGTGCCAGCAGTTTATACGATTACACTGAAGCTTTCTTT.